Sequencing of this TCR beta chain was carried out in a study of blood T cell repertoires in COVID-19. Study-level information: The study drew acute and convalescent COVID-19 samples from the United States, Italy and Spain. PBMCs, B-cell-depleted T cells, or T cells were the source of the cDNA or gDNA that made up the material.

How the authors handled the data: The assay estimated nucleated cells by amplifying reference gene primers. TCRdb keeps only in-frame clones here, not all; method: immunoSEQ multiplex PCR. That table supplies the V and J calls and clone size; D and trimming were determined from the DNA. The sample consists of over 120,000 clones, approximately 87% of them appearing once. This CDR3 has 14 residues. V gave up 1 base and J gave up 6 bases, with 14 bases separating them. Germline loops: CDR1 SGHNT, CDR2 YYREEE (reference sequence). This clone was detected once. This chain joins TRBV5-4 and TRBJ2-7; D remains ambiguous. The receptor comes from a woman aged 45-65 years with active or convalescent COVID-19. The sample was peripheral blood. CDR3 in DNA: TGTGCCAGCAGCTTGTCACAGACGATTTCCGAGCAGTACTTC. Protein: CASSLSQTISEQYF.